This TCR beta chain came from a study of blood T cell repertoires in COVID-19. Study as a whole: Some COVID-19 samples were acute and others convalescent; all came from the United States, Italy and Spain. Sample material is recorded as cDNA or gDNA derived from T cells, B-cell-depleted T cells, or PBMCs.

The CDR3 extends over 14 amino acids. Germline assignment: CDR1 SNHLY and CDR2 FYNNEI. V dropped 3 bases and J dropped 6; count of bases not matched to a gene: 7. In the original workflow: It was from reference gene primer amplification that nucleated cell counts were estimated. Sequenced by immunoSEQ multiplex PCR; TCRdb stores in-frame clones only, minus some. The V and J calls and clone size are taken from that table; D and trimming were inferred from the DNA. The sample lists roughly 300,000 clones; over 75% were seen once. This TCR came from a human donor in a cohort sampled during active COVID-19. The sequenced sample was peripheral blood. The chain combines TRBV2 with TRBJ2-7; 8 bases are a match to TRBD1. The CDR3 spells CASSEDRVLREQYF. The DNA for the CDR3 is TGTGCCAGCAGTGAGGACAGGGTGCTCCGCGAGCAGTACTTC.